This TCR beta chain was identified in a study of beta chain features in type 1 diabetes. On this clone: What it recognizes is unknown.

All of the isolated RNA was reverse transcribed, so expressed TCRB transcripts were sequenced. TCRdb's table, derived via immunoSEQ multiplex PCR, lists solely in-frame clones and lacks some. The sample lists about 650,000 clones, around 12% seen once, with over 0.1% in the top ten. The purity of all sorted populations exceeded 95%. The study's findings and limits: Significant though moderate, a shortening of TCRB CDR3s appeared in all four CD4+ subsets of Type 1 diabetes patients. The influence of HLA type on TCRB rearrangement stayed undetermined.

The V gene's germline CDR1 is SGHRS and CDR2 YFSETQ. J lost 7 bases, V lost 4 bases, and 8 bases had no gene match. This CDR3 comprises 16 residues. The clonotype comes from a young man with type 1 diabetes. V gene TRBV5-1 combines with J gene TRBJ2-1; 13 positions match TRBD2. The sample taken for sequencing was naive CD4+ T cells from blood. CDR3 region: CASSPAGLAGSNEQFF. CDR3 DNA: TGCGCCAGCAGCCCTGCGGGACTAGCGGGGTCAAATGAGCAGTTCTTC.